Presented here are 32 T cell receptor beta chains from one specimen sequenced in a study of blood T cells in healthy people across ages. A sample-barcoded 5' primer and a J-beta primer mix were used in a second PCR of roughly 7 to 11 cycles. Each CDR3 protein is one row after TCRdb ran MiXCR on the 5' RACE reads. The table lists more than 750,000 distinct CDR3 sequences, about 28% of them singletons. These data also formed part of another study, on T cells of mothers and their children.

Material: blood. These receptors all come from a middle-aged woman in good health.

For this clonotype: A much larger clone lies one base from this, so it may be a read error. This sequence joins TRBV28 and TRBJ2-5; D tentatively fits TRBD1 or TRBD2 (5 bases each). Germline CDR1 MDHEN, CDR2 SYDVKM. The CDR3 sequence is 20 residues long. Trimming took off 3 bases at V and 7 bases at J, with 33 bases between the two ends. The CDR3 DNA reads as TGTGCCAGCAGTTTGGGGACCATTTCCACAGAGGAATCCGTCGGGTTGACCCAGTACTTC. This gives the protein CASSLGTISTEESVGLTQYF.

The count of this clonotype is one. The rearrangement uses TRBV4-1 and TRBJ2-1; a possible D gene is TRBD2 (6 bases). Germline-derived CDR1 and CDR2 are MGHRA and YSYEKL. This CDR3 has 17 amino acids. The germline V and J ends were trimmed by 4 bases and 0 bases, with 16 bases remaining between them. CDR3 coding DNA: TGCGCCAGCAGCCGAAGGCCGGCGGGAAGCTCCTACAATGAGCAGTTCTTC. Its translation: CASSRRPAGSSYNEQFF.

This clonotype was observed many times. V is TRBV29-1 and J is TRBJ2-7, with TRBD2 matching 7 bases. The CDR3 has 14 residues. J gave up 0 bases and V 7 bases, and 9 bases lay outside the gene matches. Germline CDR1 and CDR2: SQVTM and ANQGSEA. CDR3 region: CSAGGSGYSYEQYF. CDR3 DNA: TGCAGCGCCGGTGGTAGCGGGTACTCCTACGAGCAGTACTTC.

V and J are TRBV14 and TRBJ1-1; D ambiguous. This CDR3 has 13 amino acids. Germline CDR1 SGHDN, CDR2 FVKESK. V gave up 3 bases and J gave up 6 bases, with 11 bases separating them. In nucleotides, the CDR3 is TGTGCCAGCAGCCAGTTTATGAATGCTGAAGCTTTCTTT. Translating it yields CASSQFMNAEAFF.

This clonotype appeared many times. The V gene is TRBV20-1, the J gene TRBJ2-7, with D hard to call. The CDR3 loop spans 11 amino acids. Trimming left V 3 bases short and J 5 bases short, with 8 bases between. The germline gives CDR1 DFQATT, CDR2 SNEGSKA (reference sequence). The CDR3 DNA reads TGCAGTGCTAGTGGGCACCACGAGCAGTACTTC. It yields the protein CSASGHHEQYF.

The genes are TRBV20-1 and TRBJ1-5; no clear D gene. This CDR3 has 12 amino acids. CDR1 and CDR2 (germline): DFQATT, SNEGSKA (reference sequence). With 1 base removed from V and 6 bases from J, the gap between germline ends came to 7 bases. CDR3 sequence: CSARAGIQPQHF. In DNA form, the CDR3 reads TGCAGTGCTAGAGCGGGGATTCAGCCCCAGCATTTT.

Many counts were recorded for this clonotype. The J gene is TRBJ2-7, the V gene TRBV29-1; 7 nucleotides align to TRBD1. The CDR3 covers 13 residues. Germline loops: CDR1 SQVTM, CDR2 ANQGSEA. V dropped 5 bases and J dropped 6; count of bases not matched to a gene: 10. CDR3: CSVRGGNMVEQYF. In DNA form, the CDR3 reads TGCAGCGTTAGAGGGGGCAACATGGTCGAGCAGTACTTC.

The V call is TRBV7-2, the J call TRBJ1-4; unclear D gene. Germline lookup yields CDR1 SGHTA and CDR2 FQGNSA. Trimming stripped 5 bases from V and 8 bases from J, with 9 bases between. This CDR3 comprises 12 residues. The CDR3 here is CASSKSGEKLFF. Here the CDR3 DNA reads TGTGCCAGCAGCAAGAGTGGCGAAAAACTGTTTTTT.

This chain uses TRBV12-3 or TRBV12-4 with TRBJ2-3; 10 positions match TRBD2. V trimming: 5 bases; J trimming: 4 bases; junction bases outside the gene matches: 9. There are 16 residues in the CDR3. CDR3 region: CASSREAGGLADTQYF. Here the CDR3 DNA reads TGTGCCAGCAGTCGAGAAGCGGGGGGGCTCGCAGATACGCAGTATTTT.

This clonotype has more than one count but fewer than ten. J is TRBJ2-1 and V is TRBV2; 8 positions match TRBD1. Germline lookup yields CDR1 SNHLY and CDR2 FYNNEI. The trim removed 2 bases at V and 6 bases at J, leaving 3 bases unmatched. The CDR3 length is 14 residues. The CDR3 DNA follows: TGTGCCAGCAGTGAAAGGGGGACAGGCAATGAGCAGTTCTTC. Amino acids: CASSERGTGNEQFF.

This chain links TRBV3-1 with TRBJ2-5; 9 bases map to TRBD1. The DNA end lines up better with TRBJ2-7; the J call may be wrong. CDR3 length: 16 amino acids. Germline V lookup: CDR1 LGHDT, CDR2 YNNKEL (reference sequence). The CDR3 DNA sequence: TGTGCCAGCAGCCAAGACAGGGGACAGGGTCGTAACGAGCAGTACTTC. The encoded protein is CASSQDRGQGRNEQYF.

Concerning this clonotype: This sequence may be a read error, since a much larger clone differs from it by one base. The rearrangement uses TRBV6-5 and TRBJ1-2, with TRBD1 matching over 12 bases. The germline V gene has CDR1 MNHEY and CDR2 SVGAGI. This CDR3 has 14 amino acids. CDR3 coding DNA: TGTGCCAGCAGTTACGGGACAGGGGGCAATGGCCACACCTTC. It is translated as CASSYGTGGNGHTF.

The rearrangement uses TRBV24-1 and TRBJ1-2; perhaps TRBD1 as D (5 bases). Germline-derived CDR1 and CDR2 are KGHDR and SFDVKD. Trimming left V 3 bases short and J 2 bases short, with 9 bases between. The CDR3 is 14 residues long. The CDR3 nucleotides are TGTGCCACCAGTGATCCGGGACGAAACTATGGCTACACCTTC. Protein sequence: CATSDPGRNYGYTF.

Notes on this clonotype: A much bigger clone sits one base away, suggesting this may be a read error. The CDR3 does not end in the conserved phenylalanine or tryptophan, so this is likely a read error. V gene TRBV2 combines with J gene TRBJ2-7; D may be TRBD1 (5 bases). The V end lost 8 bases, the J end lost 4 bases, and 18 bases lay between the germline ends. Germline CDR1 SNHLY, CDR2 FYNNEI. The CDR3 totals 14 residues. The CDR3 DNA follows: TGTGCCAGCGATTCAGTAACAGGAATTTACGAGCAGTACCTC. It translates to CASDSVTGIYEQYL.

This chain uses TRBV6-1 with TRBJ2-5; no definite D call. From germline, CDR1 is MNHNS and CDR2 SASEGT. The CDR3 consists of 12 residues. The V and J ends lost 8 bases and 11 bases respectively, with 18 bases between them. CDR3 in amino acids: CASQGTTAEQYF. The CDR3 DNA is TGTGCCAGCCAAGGCACTACGGCAGAGCAGTACTTC.

This clonotype was seen more than once but under ten times. V is TRBV5-1 and J is TRBJ2-5; D possibly matches TRBD1 or TRBD2 (7 bases each). Germline V gives CDR1 SGHRS, CDR2 YFSETQ. Trimming took 3 bases from V and 3 from J, leaving 12 bases between them. The CDR3 is made up of 14 amino acids. CDR3 residues: CASSWGGGEETQYF. As DNA, the CDR3 is TGCGCCAGCAGCTGGGGAGGGGGCGAAGAGACCCAGTACTTC.

This clonotype was counted only a few times. The chain employs TRBV6-1 and TRBJ1-1; the D is unclear. The CDR3 is made up of 13 amino acids. The germline V gene encodes CDR1 MNHNS and CDR2 SASEGT. The ends were cut back, 2 bases at V and 5 bases at J, with 9 bases in the middle. This CDR3 is CASSEQKRTEAFF. The CDR3 nucleotides read TGTGCCAGCAGTGAACAAAAAAGGACTGAAGCTTTCTTT.

The V call is TRBV10-3, the J call TRBJ2-3, with D possibly matching TRBD2 (5 bases). The length of the CDR3 is 14 residues. Trimming took off 4 bases at V and 5 bases at J, with 13 bases between the two ends. Germline V gene data show CDR1 as ENHRY and CDR2 as SYGVKD. CDR3 in amino acids: CAISGSLAGDTQYF. CDR3 nucleotide sequence: TGTGCCATCAGTGGGTCCCTAGCAGGAGATACGCAGTATTTT.

In regard to this clonotype: A read error may explain this, as a much larger clone is one base away. The chain has TRBV20-1 and TRBJ1-1; D not resolved. CDR1 is DFQATT, CDR2 SNEGSKA, per germline (reference sequence). The CDR3 runs 12 residues. The CDR3 sequence: CRAGRTNTEAFF. The CDR3, as DNA: TGCAGGGCCGGGAGGACGAACACTGAAGCTTTCTTT.

With respect to this clonotype: The junction shows a germline mismatch at one end, possibly a read error. V usage is TRBV24-1 and J usage is TRBJ2-3, with TRBD1 matching 9 bases. Germline CDR1 KGHDR, CDR2 SFDVKD. This CDR3 is built from 15 residues. The CDR3 DNA is TGTGTCACCACTTCGGGACAGGGAAGAACAGATACGCAGTATTTT. It translates to CVTTSGQGRTDTQYF.

About this clonotype itself: One end of the junction fails to match germline, which may point to a read error. The chain combines TRBV29-1 with TRBJ2-1, with TRBD2 matching 13 bases. This CDR3 has 17 amino acids. The V gene's germline CDR1 is SQVTM and CDR2 ANQGSEA. The CDR3 reads CSVEDRTSGGPYNEQFF. CDR3 bases: TGCAGCGTAGAAGACCGGACTAGCGGGGGACCCTACAATGAGCAGTTCTTC.

This clonotype came up a few times. The J gene is TRBJ1-1, the V gene TRBV29-1, with D unclear. The V and J ends lost 6 bases and 2 bases respectively, with 10 bases between them. Germline CDR1 SQVTM, CDR2 ANQGSEA. This CDR3 comprises 12 residues. Here the CDR3 DNA reads TGCAGCGTGACGAATTTCAACACTGAAGCTTTCTTT. The encoded protein is CSVTNFNTEAFF.

Ten or more counts support this clonotype. The chain links TRBV5-1 to TRBJ2-7; no definite D call. This CDR3 is built from 13 residues. Germline loops: CDR1 SGHRS, CDR2 YFSETQ. V gave up 0 bases and J gave up 3 bases, with 7 bases separating them. The CDR3 DNA sequence: TGCGCCAGCAGCTTGGAAAGGAACTACGAGCAGTACTTC. Translating gives CASSLERNYEQYF.

A remark on this clonotype: This sequence may be a read error, since a much larger clone differs from it by one base. The chain has TRBV4-1 and TRBJ2-7; the match to TRBD2 covers 9 bases. The CDR3 runs 15 residues. Losses at the gene ends were 2 bases for V and 2 bases for J; bases not matched to a gene: 4. Looked up from germline, CDR1 is MGHRA and CDR2 is YSYEKL. DNA of the CDR3: TGCGCCAGCAGCCAATCTAGCGGGAACCCCTACGAGCAGTACTTC. The encoded protein is CASSQSSGNPYEQYF.

This clonotype was detected a few times. The chain links TRBV27 to TRBJ2-4; TRBD1 might be the D (6 bases). CDR1 and CDR2 (germline): MNHEY, SMNVEV (reference sequence). This CDR3 region has 18 residues. Trimming cost V 1 base and J 3 bases, with 19 bases left between them. CDR3 protein: CASSLWSVTQGGKNIQYF. The CDR3 DNA follows: TGTGCCAGCAGTTTATGGTCGGTGACTCAAGGGGGCAAAAACATTCAGTACTTC.

Many counts were recorded for this clonotype. This chain uses TRBV28 with TRBJ2-4; D ambiguous. Trimming took off 4 bases at V and 7 bases at J, with 8 bases between the two ends. CDR1 and CDR2 from the germline V gene are MDHEN and SYDVKM. This CDR3 spans 12 amino acids. The CDR3 is CASSSPPNIQYF. For the CDR3, the DNA is TGTGCCAGCAGTTCCCCCCCCAACATTCAGTACTTC.

The genes are TRBV2 and TRBJ2-3, with a possible D match to TRBD1 (6 bases). CDR3 length: 14 residues. In germline, CDR1 is SNHLY, CDR2 FYNNEI. With 6 bases removed from V and 2 bases from J, the gap between germline ends came to 12 bases. CDR3 region: CASRPGQLTDTQYF. The DNA for the CDR3 is TGTGCCAGCAGGCCGGGACAACTCACAGATACGCAGTATTTT.

The V gene is TRBV11-2, the J gene TRBJ1-6; D is possibly TRBD1 (6 bases). The germline gives CDR1 SGHAT, CDR2 FQNNGV. Trimming left V 6 bases short and J 8 bases short, with 14 bases between. There are 14 residues in the CDR3. CDR3 in DNA: TGTGCCAGCAGATTACAGGGATTCTATTCACCCCTCCACTTT. Its translation is CASRLQGFYSPLHF.

This clonotype has at least ten counts. The rearrangement uses TRBV5-1 and TRBJ1-1; 10 bases fit TRBD1. There are 15 residues in the CDR3. V was clipped by 0 bases and J by 5 bases; unmatched bases: 4. CDR1 SGHRS and CDR2 YFSETQ come from the germline V gene. CDR3 in amino acids: CASSLAGQGTTEAFF. The CDR3 DNA follows: TGCGCCAGCAGCTTGGCGGGACAGGGGACGACTGAAGCTTTCTTT.

This clonotype was seen ten or more times. The J gene is TRBJ1-1, the V gene TRBV6-5; 9 bases fit TRBD1. Germline assignment: CDR1 MNHEY and CDR2 SVGAGI. Germline trimming cut 6 bases from V and 6 bases from J; bases unmatched to any gene: 5. The CDR3 runs 13 residues. CDR3 sequence (DNA): TGTGCCAGCAGCTTACAGGGGGCAGCTGAAGCTTTCTTT. Translating it yields CASSLQGAAEAFF.

This clonotype was seen ten or more times. CDR3 in DNA: TGTGCCAGCAGTTACTTCATGGGCGAGCAGTACTTC. As protein: CASSYFMGEQYF. This rearrangement joins TRBV6-2 or TRBV6-3 to TRBJ2-7; no firm D call. The V end was cut by 1 base, the J end by 6 bases, with 7 bases between. The V gene's germline CDR1 is MNHEY and CDR2 SVGEGT. This CDR3 spans 12 amino acids.

V is TRBV2 and J is TRBJ2-1; 9 bases agree with TRBD1. The CDR3 runs 13 residues. V was clipped by 7 bases and J by 10 bases; unmatched bases: 8. CDR1 is SNHLY, CDR2 FYNNEI, per germline. The CDR3 is CASKLQGAGEQFF. The DNA of the CDR3 is TGTGCCAGCAAGCTACAGGGGGCAGGGGAGCAGTTCTTC.